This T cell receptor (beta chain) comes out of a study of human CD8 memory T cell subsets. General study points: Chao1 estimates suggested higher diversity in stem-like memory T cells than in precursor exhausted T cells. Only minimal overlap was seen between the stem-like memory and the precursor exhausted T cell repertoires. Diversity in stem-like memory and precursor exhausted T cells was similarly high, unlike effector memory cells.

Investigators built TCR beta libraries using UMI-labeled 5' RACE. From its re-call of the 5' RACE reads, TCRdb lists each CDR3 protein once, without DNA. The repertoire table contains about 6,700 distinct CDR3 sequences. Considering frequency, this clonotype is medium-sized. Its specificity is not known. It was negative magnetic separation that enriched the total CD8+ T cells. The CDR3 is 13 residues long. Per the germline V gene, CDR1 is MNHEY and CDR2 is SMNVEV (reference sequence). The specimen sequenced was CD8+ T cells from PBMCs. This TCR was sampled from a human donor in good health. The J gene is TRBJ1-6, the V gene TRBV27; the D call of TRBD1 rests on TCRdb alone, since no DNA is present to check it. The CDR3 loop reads CASSGPGMGALHF.